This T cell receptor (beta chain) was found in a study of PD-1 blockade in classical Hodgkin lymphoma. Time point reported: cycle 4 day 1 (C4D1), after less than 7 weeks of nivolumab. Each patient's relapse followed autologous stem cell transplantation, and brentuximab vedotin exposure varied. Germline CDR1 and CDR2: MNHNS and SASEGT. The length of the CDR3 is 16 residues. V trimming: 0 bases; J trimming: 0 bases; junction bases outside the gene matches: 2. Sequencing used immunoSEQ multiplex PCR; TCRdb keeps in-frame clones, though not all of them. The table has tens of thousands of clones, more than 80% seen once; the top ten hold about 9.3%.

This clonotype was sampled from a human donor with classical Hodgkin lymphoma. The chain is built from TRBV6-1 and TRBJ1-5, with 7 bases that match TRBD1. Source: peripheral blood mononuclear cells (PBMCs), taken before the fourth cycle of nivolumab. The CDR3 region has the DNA TGTGCCAGCAGTGAAGCCAGGGGGTATAGCAATCAGCCCCAGCATTTT. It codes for CASSEARGYSNQPQHF.